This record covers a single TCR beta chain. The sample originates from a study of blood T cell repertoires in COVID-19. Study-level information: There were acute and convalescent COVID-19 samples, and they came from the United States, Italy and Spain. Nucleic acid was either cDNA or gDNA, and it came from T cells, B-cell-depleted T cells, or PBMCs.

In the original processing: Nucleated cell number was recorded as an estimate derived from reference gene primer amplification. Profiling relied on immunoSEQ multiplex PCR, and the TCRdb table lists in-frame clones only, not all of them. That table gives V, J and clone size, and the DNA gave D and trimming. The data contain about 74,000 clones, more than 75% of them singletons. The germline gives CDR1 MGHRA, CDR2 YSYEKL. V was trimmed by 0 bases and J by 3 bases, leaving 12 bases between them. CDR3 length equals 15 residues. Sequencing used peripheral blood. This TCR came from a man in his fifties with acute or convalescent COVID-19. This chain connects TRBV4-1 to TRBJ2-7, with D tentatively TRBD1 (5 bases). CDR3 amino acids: CASSQEGLGDYEQYF. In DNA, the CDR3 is TGCGCCAGCAGCCAAGAGGGGCTAGGGGACTACGAGCAGTACTTC.